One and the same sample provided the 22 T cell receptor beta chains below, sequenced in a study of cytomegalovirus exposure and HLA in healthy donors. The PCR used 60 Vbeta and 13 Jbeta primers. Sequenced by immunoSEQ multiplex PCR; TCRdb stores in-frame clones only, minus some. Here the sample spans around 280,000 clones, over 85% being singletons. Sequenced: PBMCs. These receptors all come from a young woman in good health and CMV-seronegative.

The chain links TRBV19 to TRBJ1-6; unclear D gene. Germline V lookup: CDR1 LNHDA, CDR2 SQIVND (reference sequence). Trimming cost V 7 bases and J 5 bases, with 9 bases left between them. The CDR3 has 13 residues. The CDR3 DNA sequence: TGTGCCAGTACCCCAGGTGATAATTCACCCCTCCACTTT. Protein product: CASTPGDNSPLHF. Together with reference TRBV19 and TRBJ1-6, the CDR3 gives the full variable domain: DGGITQSPKYLFRKEGQNVTLSCEQNLNHDAMYWYRQDPGQGLRLIYYSQIVNDFQKGDIAEGYSVSREKKESFPLTVTSAQKNPTAFYLCASTPGDNSPLHFGNGTRLTVT.

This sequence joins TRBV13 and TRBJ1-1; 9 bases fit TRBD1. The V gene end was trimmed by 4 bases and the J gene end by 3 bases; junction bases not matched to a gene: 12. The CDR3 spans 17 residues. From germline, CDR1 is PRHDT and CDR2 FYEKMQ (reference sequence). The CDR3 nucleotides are TGTGCCAGCAGCTGGACAGGGGAGGCAATAAGGGACACTGAAGCTTTCTTT. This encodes CASSWTGEAIRDTEAFF.

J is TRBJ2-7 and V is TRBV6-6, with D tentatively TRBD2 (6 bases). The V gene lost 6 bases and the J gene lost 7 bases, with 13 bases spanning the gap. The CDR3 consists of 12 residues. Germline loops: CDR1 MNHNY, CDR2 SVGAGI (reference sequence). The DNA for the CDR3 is TGTGCCAGCAGCCAACTAGCATCTGAGCAGTACTTC. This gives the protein CASSQLASEQYF.

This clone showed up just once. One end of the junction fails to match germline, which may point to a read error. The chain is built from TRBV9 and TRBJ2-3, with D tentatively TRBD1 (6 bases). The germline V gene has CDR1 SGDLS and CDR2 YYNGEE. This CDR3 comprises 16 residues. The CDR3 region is CASSVASGQNTGTQYF. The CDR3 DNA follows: TGTGCCAGCAGCGTAGCGTCGGGACAAAACACAGGTACGCAGTATTTT.

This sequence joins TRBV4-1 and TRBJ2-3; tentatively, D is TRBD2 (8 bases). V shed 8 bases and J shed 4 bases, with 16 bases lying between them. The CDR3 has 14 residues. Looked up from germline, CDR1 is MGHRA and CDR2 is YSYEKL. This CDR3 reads CASSGGGKADTQYF. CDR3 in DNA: TGCGCCAGCTCGGGAGGGGGCAAGGCAGATACGCAGTATTTT.

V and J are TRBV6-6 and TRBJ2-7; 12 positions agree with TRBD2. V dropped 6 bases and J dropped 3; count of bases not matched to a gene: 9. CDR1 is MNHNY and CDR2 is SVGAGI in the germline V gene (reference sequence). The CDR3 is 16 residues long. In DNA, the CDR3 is TGTGCCAGCAGCGGACTAGCGGGAAGGAGGGACTACGAGCAGTACTTC. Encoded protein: CASSGLAGRRDYEQYF.

The chain's CDR3 is CASSLMGDRNNEQFF. The CDR3 DNA sequence: TGTGCCAGCAGCTTGATGGGCGACAGGAACAATGAGCAGTTCTTC. The rearrangement links TRBV11-3 to TRBJ2-1; D is perhaps TRBD1 (6 bases). Trimming removed 3 bases at V and 5 bases at J, with 14 bases between. This CDR3 has 15 residues. Germline CDR1 reads SGHNT; CDR2 reads YENEEA.

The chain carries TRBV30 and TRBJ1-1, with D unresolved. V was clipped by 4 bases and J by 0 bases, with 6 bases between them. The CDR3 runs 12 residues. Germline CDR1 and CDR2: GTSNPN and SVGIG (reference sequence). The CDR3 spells CAWNGMNTEAFF. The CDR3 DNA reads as TGTGCCTGGAACGGGATGAACACTGAAGCTTTCTTT.

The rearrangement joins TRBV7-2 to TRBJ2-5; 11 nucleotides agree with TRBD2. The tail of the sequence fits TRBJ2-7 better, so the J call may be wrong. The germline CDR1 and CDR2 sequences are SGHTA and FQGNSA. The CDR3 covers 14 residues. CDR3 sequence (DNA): TGTGCCAGCAGCCCTAGCGGGGGGCCCTACGAGCAGTACTTC. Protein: CASSPSGGPYEQYF.

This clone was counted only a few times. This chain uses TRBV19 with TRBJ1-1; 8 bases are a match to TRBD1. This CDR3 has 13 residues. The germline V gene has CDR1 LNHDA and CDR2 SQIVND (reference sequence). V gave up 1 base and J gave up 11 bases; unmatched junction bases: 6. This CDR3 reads CASSIGAGGDAFF. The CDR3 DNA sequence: TGTGCCAGTAGTATAGGGGCAGGGGGCGATGCTTTCTTT.

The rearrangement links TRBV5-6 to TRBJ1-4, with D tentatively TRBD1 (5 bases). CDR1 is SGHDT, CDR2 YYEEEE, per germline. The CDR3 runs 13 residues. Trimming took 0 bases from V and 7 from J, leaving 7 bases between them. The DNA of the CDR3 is TGTGCCAGCAGCTTGGGGGGGGGTGAAAAACTGTTTTTT. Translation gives CASSLGGGEKLFF.

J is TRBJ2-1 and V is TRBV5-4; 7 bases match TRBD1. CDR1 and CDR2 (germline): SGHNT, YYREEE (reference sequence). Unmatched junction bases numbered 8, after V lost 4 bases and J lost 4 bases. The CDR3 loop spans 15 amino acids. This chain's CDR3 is CASSNPGTAYNEQFF. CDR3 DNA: TGTGCCAGCAGCAATCCAGGGACAGCGTACAATGAGCAGTTCTTC.

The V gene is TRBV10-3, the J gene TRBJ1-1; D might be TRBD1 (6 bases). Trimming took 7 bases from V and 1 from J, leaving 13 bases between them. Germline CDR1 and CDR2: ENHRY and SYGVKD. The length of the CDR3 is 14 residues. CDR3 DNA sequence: TGTGCCATCAAGACGGCCAGGGGGAACACTGAAGCTTTCTTT. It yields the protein CAIKTARGNTEAFF.

The CDR3 sequence: CASSLGQGGNSPLHF. CDR3 DNA sequence: TGTGCCAGCAGCTTGGGACAGGGCGGAAATTCACCCCTCCACTTT. The V gene is TRBV13, the J gene TRBJ1-6; 9 bases align to TRBD1. CDR3 length equals 15 residues. Germline V gene sequence: CDR1 PRHDT, CDR2 FYEKMQ (reference sequence). V was pared by 3 bases and J by 7 bases, with 4 bases of the junction left unmatched. The entire variable domain, with the rest obtained from reference TRBV13 and TRBJ1-6, is as follows: AAGVIQSPRHLIKEKRETATLKCYPIPRHDTVYWYQQGPGQDPQFLISFYEKMQSDKGSIPDRFSAQQFSDYHSELNMSSLELGDSALYFCASSLGQGGNSPLHFGNGTRLTVT.

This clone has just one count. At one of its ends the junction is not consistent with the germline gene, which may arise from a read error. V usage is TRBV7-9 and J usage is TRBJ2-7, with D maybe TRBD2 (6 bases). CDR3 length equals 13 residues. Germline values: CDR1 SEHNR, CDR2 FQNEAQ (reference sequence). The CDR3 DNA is TGTTCCAGCAGCTCCAGACTAGTCAACGAGCAGTACTTC. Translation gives CSSSSRLVNEQYF.

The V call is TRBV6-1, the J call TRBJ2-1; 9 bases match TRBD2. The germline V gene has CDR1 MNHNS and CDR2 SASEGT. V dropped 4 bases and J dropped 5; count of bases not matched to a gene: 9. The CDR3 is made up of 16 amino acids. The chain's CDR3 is CASSATWVAGDNEQFF. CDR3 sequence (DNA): TGTGCCAGCAGTGCTACCTGGGTAGCGGGGGACAATGAGCAGTTCTTC.

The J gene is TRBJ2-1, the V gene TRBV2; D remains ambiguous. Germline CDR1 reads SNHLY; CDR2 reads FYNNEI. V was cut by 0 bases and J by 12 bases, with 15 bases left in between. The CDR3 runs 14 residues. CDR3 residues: CASSEAKDGLWQFF. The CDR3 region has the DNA TGTGCCAGCAGTGAAGCGAAAGACGGGTTGTGGCAGTTCTTC.

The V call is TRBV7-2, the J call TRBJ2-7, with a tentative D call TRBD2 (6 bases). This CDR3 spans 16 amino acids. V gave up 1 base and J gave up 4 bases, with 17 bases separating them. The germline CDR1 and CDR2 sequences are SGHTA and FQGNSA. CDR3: CASSLDLGAGSYEQYF. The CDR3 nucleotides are TGTGCCAGCAGCTTAGACCTAGGGGCGGGGAGTTACGAGCAGTACTTC.

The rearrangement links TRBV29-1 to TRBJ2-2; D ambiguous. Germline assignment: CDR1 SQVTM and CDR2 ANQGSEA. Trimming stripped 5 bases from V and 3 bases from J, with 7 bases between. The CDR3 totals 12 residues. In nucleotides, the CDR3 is TGCAGCGTTCTACGATACACCGGGGAGCTGTTTTTT. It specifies CSVLRYTGELFF.

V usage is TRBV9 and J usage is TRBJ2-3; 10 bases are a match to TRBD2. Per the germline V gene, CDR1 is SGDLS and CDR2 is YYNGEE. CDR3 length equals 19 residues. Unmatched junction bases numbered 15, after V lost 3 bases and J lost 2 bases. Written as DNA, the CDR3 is TGTGCCAGCAGCGGTCCGGGACAGCGGACTAGCGGAGTCACAGATACGCAGTATTTT. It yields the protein CASSGPGQRTSGVTDTQYF.

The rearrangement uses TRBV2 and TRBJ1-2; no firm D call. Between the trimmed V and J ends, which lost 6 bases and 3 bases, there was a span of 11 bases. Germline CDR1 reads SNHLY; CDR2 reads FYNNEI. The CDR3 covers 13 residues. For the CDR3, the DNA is TGTGCCAGCAGAGGCAGCCGGGACTATGGCTACACCTTC. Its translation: CASRGSRDYGYTF.

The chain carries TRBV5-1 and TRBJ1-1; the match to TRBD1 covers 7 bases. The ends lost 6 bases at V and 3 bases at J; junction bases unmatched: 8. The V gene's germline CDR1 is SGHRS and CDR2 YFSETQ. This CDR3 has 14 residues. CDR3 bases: TGCGCCAGCACCCCCAGGACAGGCGACACTGAAGCTTTCTTT. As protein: CASTPRTGDTEAFF.